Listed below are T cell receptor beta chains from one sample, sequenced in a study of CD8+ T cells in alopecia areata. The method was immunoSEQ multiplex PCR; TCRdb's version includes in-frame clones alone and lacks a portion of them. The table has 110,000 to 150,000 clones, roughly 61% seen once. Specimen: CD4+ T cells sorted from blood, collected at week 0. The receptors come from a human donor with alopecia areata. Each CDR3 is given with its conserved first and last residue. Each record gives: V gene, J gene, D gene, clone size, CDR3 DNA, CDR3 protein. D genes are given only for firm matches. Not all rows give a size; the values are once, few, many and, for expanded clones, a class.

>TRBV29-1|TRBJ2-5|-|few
TGCAGCGTCCCTACAGACAGTCTAATTCTAAAGGGGGAGACCCAGTACTTC
CSVPTDSLILKGETQYF
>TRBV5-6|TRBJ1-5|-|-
TGTGCCAGCAGCTTGGGAAGGAGCAATCAGCCCCAGCATTTT
CASSLGRSNQPQHF
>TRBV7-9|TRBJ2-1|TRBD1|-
TGTGCCAGCAGTCGGACAGGGGGCTCCTACAATGAGCAGTTCTTC
CASSRTGGSYNEQFF
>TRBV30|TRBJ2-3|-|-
TGTGCCTGGAGAACGTTCGGTACGCAGTATTTT
CAWRTFGTQYF
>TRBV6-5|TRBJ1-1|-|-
TGTGCGACCAGGGGAGGGGCTGAAGCTTTCTTT
CATRGGAEAFF
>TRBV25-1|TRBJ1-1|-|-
TGTGCCAGCAGTGCCCCTGGGGACGGAGAAGCTTTCTTT
CASSAPGDGEAFF
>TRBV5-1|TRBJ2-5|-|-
TGCGCCAGCAGCCTGGAGGGGGGACAGCAAGAGACCCAGTACTTC
CASSLEGGQQETQYF
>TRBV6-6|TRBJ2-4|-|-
TGTGCCAGCGGGGGTGGCAAAAACATTCAGTACTTC
CASGGGKNIQYF
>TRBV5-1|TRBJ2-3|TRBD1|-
TGCGCCAGCAGAAACAGGGGGCTTAGTTCAGATACGCAGTATTTT
CASRNRGLSSDTQYF
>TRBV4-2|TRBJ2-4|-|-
TGTGCCAGCAGCCATCCCGAGACGGGGCTAGCCAAAAACATTCAGTACTTC
CASSHPETGLAKNIQYF
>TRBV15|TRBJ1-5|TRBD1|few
TGTGCCACCAGCAATCCCCGTTCGGACAGGGGGTATCAGCCCCAGCATTTT
CATSNPRSDRGYQPQHF
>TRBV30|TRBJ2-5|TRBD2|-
TGTGCCTGGAAAGTTTTAGCGGGGGGCAAACCGCGGGAGACCCAGTACTTC
CAWKVLAGGKPRETQYF
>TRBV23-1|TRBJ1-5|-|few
TGCGCCAGCACCCGGACAGCGAGCAATCAGCCCCAGCATTTT
CASTRTASNQPQHF
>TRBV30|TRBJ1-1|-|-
TGTGCCTGGAGTGTATTTGAGTCTACCAAAGCTTTCTTT
CAWSVFESTKAFF
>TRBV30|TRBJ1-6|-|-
TGTGCCTGCCAGGGGAGGGGCTCACCCCTCCACTTT
CACQGRGSPLHF
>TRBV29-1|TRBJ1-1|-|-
TGCAGCGTTGTAGAGGGCGAGTTGAACACTGAAGCTTTCTTT
CSVVEGELNTEAFF
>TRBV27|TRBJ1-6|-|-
TGTGCCAGCAGTACTAACAGGGCGGATAATTCACCCCTCCACTTT
CASSTNRADNSPLHF
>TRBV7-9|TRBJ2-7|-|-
TGTGCCAGCAGCTTAGTACAGGGTCCGGGCGAGCAGTACTTC
CASSLVQGPGEQYF
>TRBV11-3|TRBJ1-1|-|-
TGTGCCAGCAGCTTATCCCTAGGGCTGGCGACTGAAGCTTTCTTT
CASSLSLGLATEAFF
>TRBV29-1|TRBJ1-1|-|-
TGCAGCGTCGCCGGGACAACGATGAACACTGAAGCTTTCTTT
CSVAGTTMNTEAFF
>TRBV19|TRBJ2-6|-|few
TGTGCCTCCCAAGTCGCCGGGGGTTTCCTCTCTGGGGCCAACGTCCTGACTTTC
CASQVAGGFLSGANVLTF
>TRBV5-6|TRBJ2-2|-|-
TGTGCCAGCAGCTTGGTCGAAACCGGGGAGCTGTTTTTT
CASSLVETGELFF
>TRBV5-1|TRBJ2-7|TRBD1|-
TGCGCCAGCAGCACCGACAGGGTCGACTACGAGCAGTACTTC
CASSTDRVDYEQYF
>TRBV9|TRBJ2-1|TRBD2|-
TGTGCCAGCAGCGCCCTTTGGGCGGGGGGTCCCCAAGGGCAGTTCTTC
CASSALWAGGPQGQFF
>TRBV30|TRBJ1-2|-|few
TGTGCCTGGAGTACTGGTAACTATGGCTACACCTTC
CAWSTGNYGYTF
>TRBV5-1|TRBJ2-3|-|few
TGCGCCAGCAGCTCCACAGATACGCAGTATTTT
CASSSTDTQYF
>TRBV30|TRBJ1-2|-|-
TGTGCCTGGAGCTGGGGCGGGGAGGCCTATGGCTACACCTTC
CAWSWGGEAYGYTF
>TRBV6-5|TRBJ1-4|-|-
TGTGCCAGCAGTCAAGTCACAGGGCACAAACTGTTTTTT
CASSQVTGHKLFF
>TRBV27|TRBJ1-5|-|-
TGTGCCAGCAGTTTAAGTGGGGGGCTTGGCAATCAGCCCCAGCATTTT
CASSLSGGLGNQPQHF
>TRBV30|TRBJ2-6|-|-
TGTGCCTGTGAGGGGATTCCCGCATCTGGGGCCAACGTCCTGACTTTC
CACEGIPASGANVLTF
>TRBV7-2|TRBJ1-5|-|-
TGTGCCAGCGGCAGGAATAGCAATCAGCCCCAGCATTTT
CASGRNSNQPQHF
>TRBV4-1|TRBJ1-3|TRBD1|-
TGCGCCAGCAGCCCCGACAGGGTTGGAAACACCATATATTTT
CASSPDRVGNTIYF
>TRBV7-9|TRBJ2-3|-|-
TGTGCCAGCAGCCGGAACAGTGCAGATACGCAGTATTTT
CASSRNSADTQYF